This T cell receptor beta chain comes out of a study of control samples from healthy donors and cancer patients. This CDR3 is built from 18 residues. Germline V gene sequence: CDR1 LGHDT, CDR2 YNNKEL (reference sequence). The junction had 10 bases not matched to a gene; V was cut back by 1 base and J by 2 bases. Here immunoSEQ multiplex PCR was the method, and the copy in TCRdb shows in-frame clones only, minus some. This sample carries tens of thousands of clones, 75% to 95% of them seen once, and the ten largest clones take 3.5% to 4.5%. Specimen: blood. This TCR came from a woman under 30 in good health. The chain is built from TRBV3-1 (or the pseudogene TRBV3-2) and TRBJ2-5; TRBD2 agrees at 10 bases. The CDR3 DNA sequence: TGTGCCAGCAGCCAAGCGGTGGGAAGCGGGGGGGTTCAAGAGACCCAGTACTTC. The encoded protein is CASSQAVGSGGVQETQYF.